This TCR beta chain was profiled in a study of blood T cells in healthy people across ages. Then a second PCR, running about 7 to 11 cycles, was carried out with a sample-barcoded 5' primer and a J-beta primer mix. TCRdb ran MiXCR on the 5' RACE reads and lists one entry per CDR3 protein. The table includes about 1.4 million distinct CDR3 sequences, almost 60% detected once. PBMCs, at least 6.5 million per sample, were isolated. This clonotype was detected a few times. What it binds is unknown. Overall study results and limits: Leaving the PBMCs unsorted stopped any conclusive comparison of naive versus antigen-experienced cells. A roughly linear age-dependent decrease characterized TCR beta diversity per million T cells.

This CDR3 contains 16 residues. CDR1 is KGHDR, CDR2 SFDVKD, per germline. V was clipped by 5 bases and J by 1 base; unmatched bases: 8. Source material: blood. The source of this sequence is a man younger than 35 in good health. The V call is TRBV24-1, the J call TRBJ2-7; 9 positions match TRBD1. DNA of the CDR3: TGTGCCACCAGTGGGGCCCAGACAGGGGGATCCTACGAGCAGTACTTC. Translating gives CATSGAQTGGSYEQYF.